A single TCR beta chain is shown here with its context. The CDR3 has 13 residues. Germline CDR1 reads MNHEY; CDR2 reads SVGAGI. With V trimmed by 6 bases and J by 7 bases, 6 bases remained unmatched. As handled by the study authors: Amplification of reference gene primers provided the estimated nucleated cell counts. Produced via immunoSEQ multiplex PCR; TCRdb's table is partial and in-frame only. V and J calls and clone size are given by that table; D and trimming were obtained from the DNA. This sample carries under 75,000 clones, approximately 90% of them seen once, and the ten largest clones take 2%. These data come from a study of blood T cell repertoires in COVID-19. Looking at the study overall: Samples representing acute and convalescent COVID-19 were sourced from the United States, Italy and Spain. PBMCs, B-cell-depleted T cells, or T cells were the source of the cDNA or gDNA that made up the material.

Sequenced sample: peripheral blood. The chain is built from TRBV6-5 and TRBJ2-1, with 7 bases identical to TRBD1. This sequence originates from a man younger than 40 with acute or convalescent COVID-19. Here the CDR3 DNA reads TGTGCCAGCAGACTCCGACAGGGAAATGAGCAGTTCTTC. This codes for CASRLRQGNEQFF.